The sequence of this T cell receptor (beta chain) was determined in a study of T cells in Graves' hyperthyroidism and ophthalmopathy. CDR3 size: 12 residues. Germline-derived CDR1 and CDR2 are LGHDT and YNNKEL (reference sequence). V lost 3 bases, J lost 6 bases, and 8 bases lay in between. Amplified regions were TCR beta CDR3 sequences from RNA transcripts. Using the HTBI primer set, a first-round RT-PCR was run on the TCR CDR3. TCRdb reprocessed the multiplex PCR reads via MiXCR and lists one record per CDR3 protein. The sample contains approximately 870,000 distinct CDR3 sequences, about 38% of which appear only once. The sample holds a few counts of this clonotype. PBMCs came from 10 ml fresh peripheral blood.

This TCR was recovered from a man younger than 35 with Graves' hyperthyroidism. The V gene is TRBV3-1, the J gene TRBJ1-2; TRBD1 is a possible D gene (5 bases). What was sequenced was blood. This CDR3 is CASSHQGHGYTF. CDR3 nucleotides: TGTGCCAGCAGCCACCAGGGTCATGGCTACACCTTC.